The rows below give T cell receptor beta chains drawn from one sample of a study of PD-1 blockade in classical Hodgkin lymphoma. Generated by immunoSEQ multiplex PCR, the TCRdb table keeps only in-frame clones and is missing some. The sample includes some 96,000 clones, more than 90% of them seen just once. The source was peripheral blood mononuclear cells (PBMCs), collected at baseline. The receptors were gathered from a human donor with classical Hodgkin lymphoma. CDR3s include the opening cysteine and the closing phenylalanine or tryptophan. Each record gives: clone size, D gene, J gene, V gene, CDR3 protein, CDR3 DNA. The D gene is left open where the match is weak. Clone size is given for some rows only: seen once, a few or many times, or a class if the clone is expanded.

abundance: -
d_gene: -
j_gene: TRBJ1-4
v_gene: TRBV27
CDR3aa: CASSHRPGVDEKLFF
CDR3nt: TGTGCCAGCAGTCACCGACCGGGGGTTGATGAAAAACTGTTTTTT

abundance: once
d_gene: TRBD2
j_gene: TRBJ2-5
v_gene: TRBV7-7
CDR3aa: CASSLVGGGQETQYF
CDR3nt: TGTGCTAGCAGCTTAGTTGGGGGGGGCCAAGAGACCCAGTACTTC

abundance: -
d_gene: -
j_gene: TRBJ2-7
v_gene: TRBV27
CDR3aa: CASSAPPPWRGRKYEQYF
CDR3nt: TGTGCCAGCAGTGCCCCCCCGCCCTGGAGGGGGCGCAAGTACGAGCAGTACTTC

abundance: -
d_gene: -
j_gene: TRBJ1-2
v_gene: TRBV15
CDR3aa: CATSSRGENYGYTF
CDR3nt: TGTGCCACCAGCAGCAGGGGCGAAAACTATGGCTACACCTTC

abundance: -
d_gene: TRBD2
j_gene: TRBJ2-1
v_gene: TRBV10-3
CDR3aa: CAISEGTSGSSYNEQFF
CDR3nt: TGTGCCATCAGTGAGGGGACTAGCGGAAGCTCCTACAATGAGCAGTTCTTC

abundance: -
d_gene: TRBD2
j_gene: TRBJ2-5
v_gene: TRBV27
CDR3aa: CASSLTPLGGETQYF
CDR3nt: TGTGCCAGCAGTTTAACCCCACTGGGAGGGGAGACCCAGTACTTC

abundance: once
d_gene: -
j_gene: TRBJ1-1
v_gene: TRBV27
CDR3aa: CASSSTPGRDEAFF
CDR3nt: TGTGCCAGCAGTTCCACCCCCGGGAGGGATGAAGCTTTCTTT

abundance: -
d_gene: -
j_gene: TRBJ1-5
v_gene: TRBV27
CDR3aa: CASWGRGNQPQHF
CDR3nt: TGTGCCAGCTGGGGAAGAGGCAATCAGCCCCAGCATTTT

abundance: -
d_gene: TRBD2
j_gene: TRBJ2-1
v_gene: TRBV2
CDR3aa: CASSDGRGGDNEQFF
CDR3nt: TGTGCCAGCAGTGATGGGCGGGGAGGGGACAATGAGCAGTTCTTC

abundance: -
d_gene: -
j_gene: TRBJ1-3
v_gene: TRBV4-1
CDR3aa: CASSHRAGTASGNTIYF
CDR3nt: TGCGCCAGCAGCCACCGAGCCGGGACGGCCTCTGGAAACACCATATATTTT

abundance: -
d_gene: -
j_gene: TRBJ2-1
v_gene: TRBV9
CDR3aa: CASSGSSYNEQFF
CDR3nt: TGTGCCAGCAGCGGAAGCTCCTACAATGAGCAGTTCTTC

abundance: -
d_gene: TRBD1
j_gene: TRBJ2-5
v_gene: TRBV7-9
CDR3aa: CASSLATTGIETQYF
CDR3nt: TGTGCCAGCAGCTTGGCGACGACAGGGATAGAGACCCAGTACTTC

abundance: -
d_gene: -
j_gene: TRBJ2-7
v_gene: TRBV27
CDR3aa: CATTTGSLRVEYF
CDR3nt: TGTGCCACCACTACAGGCTCTCTACGAGTGGAGTACTTC

abundance: few
d_gene: -
j_gene: TRBJ2-2
v_gene: TRBV5-1
CDR3aa: CASSLDAGLNTGELFF
CDR3nt: TGCGCCAGCAGCTTGGATGCGGGATTGAACACCGGGGAGCTGTTTTTT

abundance: -
d_gene: -
j_gene: TRBJ2-5
v_gene: TRBV20-1
CDR3aa: CSGVFGETQYF
CDR3nt: TGCAGTGGAGTGTTTGGAGAGACCCAGTACTTC

abundance: -
d_gene: TRBD2
j_gene: TRBJ2-1
v_gene: TRBV5-6
CDR3aa: CASSLLKASGPYNEQFF
CDR3nt: TGTGCCAGCAGCTTGCTTAAAGCTAGCGGGCCCTACAATGAGCAGTTCTTC

abundance: -
d_gene: -
j_gene: TRBJ2-5
v_gene: TRBV5-1
CDR3aa: CASSLVSEETQYF
CDR3nt: TGCGCCAGCAGCTTGGTGTCAGAGGAGACCCAGTACTTC

abundance: -
d_gene: -
j_gene: TRBJ1-2
v_gene: TRBV2
CDR3aa: CASTGRDYGYTF
CDR3nt: TGTGCCAGCACCGGGAGGGACTATGGCTACACCTTC

abundance: -
d_gene: -
j_gene: TRBJ1-4
v_gene: TRBV10-2
CDR3aa: CASSDFNEKLFF
CDR3nt: TGCGCCAGCAGCGACTTTAATGAAAAACTGTTTTTT

abundance: -
d_gene: -
j_gene: TRBJ1-1
v_gene: TRBV2
CDR3aa: CASSLNTEAFF
CDR3nt: TGTGCCAGCAGTCTTAACACTGAAGCTTTCTTT

abundance: -
d_gene: TRBD1
j_gene: TRBJ1-1
v_gene: TRBV6-1
CDR3aa: CASRTGTGAGAFF
CDR3nt: TGTGCCAGCAGGACCGGGACAGGGGCGGGTGCTTTCTTT

abundance: -
d_gene: -
j_gene: TRBJ2-1
v_gene: TRBV9
CDR3aa: CASSVAGGGQVSYNEQFF
CDR3nt: TGTGCCAGCAGCGTAGCCGGCGGGGGACAGGTATCCTACAATGAGCAGTTCTTC

abundance: -
d_gene: TRBD2
j_gene: TRBJ2-2
v_gene: TRBV5-4
CDR3aa: CASSLVGLGSGELFF
CDR3nt: TGTGCCAGCAGCTTGGTGGGACTAGGATCCGGGGAGCTGTTTTTT

abundance: -
d_gene: TRBD1
j_gene: TRBJ1-1
v_gene: TRBV7-9
CDR3aa: CASSPTTGGVNTEAFF
CDR3nt: TGTGCCAGCAGCCCGACTACAGGGGGCGTTAACACTGAAGCTTTCTTT

abundance: few
d_gene: TRBD2
j_gene: TRBJ2-6
v_gene: TRBV11-3
CDR3aa: CASSSRGGPSGANVLTF
CDR3nt: TGTGCCAGCAGCTCCCGGGGGGGACCCTCTGGGGCCAACGTCCTGACTTTC

abundance: -
d_gene: -
j_gene: TRBJ1-1
v_gene: TRBV10-2
CDR3aa: CASTPGANTEAFF
CDR3nt: TGCGCCAGCACTCCAGGGGCGAACACTGAAGCTTTCTTT

abundance: -
d_gene: -
j_gene: TRBJ2-5
v_gene: TRBV5-1
CDR3aa: CASSLSGEETQYF
CDR3nt: TGCGCCAGCAGCTTGTCAGGGGAGGAGACCCAGTACTTC

abundance: -
d_gene: TRBD1
j_gene: TRBJ2-7
v_gene: TRBV7-9
CDR3aa: CASSLVTAQGGVYEQYF
CDR3nt: TGTGCCAGCAGCTTAGTCACCGCACAGGGGGGTGTCTACGAGCAGTACTTC

abundance: -
d_gene: -
j_gene: TRBJ1-1
v_gene: TRBV4-2
CDR3aa: CASSQRTVGSAEAFF
CDR3nt: TGTGCCAGCAGCCAAAGGACAGTGGGTTCGGCTGAAGCTTTCTTT

abundance: -
d_gene: -
j_gene: TRBJ2-2
v_gene: TRBV19
CDR3aa: CASSIAVPLGGELFF
CDR3nt: TGTGCCAGTAGTATTGCCGTCCCCCTGGGCGGGGAGCTGTTTTTT

abundance: once
d_gene: -
j_gene: TRBJ1-6
v_gene: TRBV2
CDR3aa: CASRAGATLNNSPLHF
CDR3nt: TGTGCCAGCAGGGCAGGGGCCACCCTTAATAATTCACCCCTCCACTTT

abundance: -
d_gene: TRBD1
j_gene: TRBJ1-6
v_gene: TRBV25-1
CDR3aa: CASRQTGTGNSPLHF
CDR3nt: TGTGCCAGCAGACAAACCGGGACAGGGAATTCACCCCTCCACTTT

abundance: -
d_gene: TRBD1
j_gene: TRBJ1-1
v_gene: TRBV25-1
CDR3aa: CASSDTLTGYTEAFF
CDR3nt: TGTGCCAGCAGTGATACCTTGACAGGGTACACTGAAGCTTTCTTT

abundance: once
d_gene: -
j_gene: TRBJ1-2
v_gene: TRBV6-5
CDR3aa: CASSYSGRRGSYGYTF
CDR3nt: TGTGCCAGCAGTTACTCGGGACGACGGGGTTCCTATGGCTACACCTTC

abundance: -
d_gene: -
j_gene: TRBJ2-1
v_gene: TRBV5-4
CDR3aa: CASNPLGLVNNEQFF
CDR3nt: TGTGCCAGCAACCCCCTAGGGCTGGTTAACAATGAGCAGTTCTTC

abundance: -
d_gene: -
j_gene: TRBJ1-1
v_gene: TRBV11-1
CDR3aa: CASSLESNTEAFF
CDR3nt: TGTGCCAGCAGCTTAGAGTCGAACACTGAAGCTTTCTTT

abundance: once
d_gene: TRBD1
j_gene: TRBJ2-7
v_gene: TRBV6-5
CDR3aa: CASSPGGQGLYEQYF
CDR3nt: TGTGCCAGCAGCCCCGGAGGACAGGGTCTCTACGAGCAGTACTTC

abundance: -
d_gene: -
j_gene: TRBJ1-6
v_gene: TRBV19
CDR3aa: CASSRKVEGSSPLHF
CDR3nt: TGTGCCAGTAGTCGTAAAGTCGAGGGAAGTTCACCCCTCCACTTT

abundance: -
d_gene: -
j_gene: TRBJ1-5
v_gene: TRBV5-4
CDR3aa: CASSLSTSQPQHF
CDR3nt: TGTGCCAGCAGCTTGAGTACCAGTCAGCCCCAGCATTTT

abundance: -
d_gene: -
j_gene: TRBJ1-5
v_gene: TRBV30
CDR3aa: CAWSPPSQPQHF
CDR3nt: TGTGCCTGGAGTCCCCCCAGTCAGCCCCAGCATTTT

abundance: few
d_gene: -
j_gene: TRBJ1-2
v_gene: TRBV28
CDR3aa: CASSLQPRTNGYTF
CDR3nt: TGTGCCAGCAGCCTGCAACCGAGGACCAACGGCTACACCTTC

abundance: -
d_gene: TRBD1
j_gene: TRBJ1-2
v_gene: TRBV6-5
CDR3aa: CASRGTGGSNYGYTF
CDR3nt: TGTGCCAGCAGGGGGACAGGGGGCTCTAACTATGGCTACACCTTC

abundance: -
d_gene: TRBD1
j_gene: TRBJ1-1
v_gene: TRBV11-2
CDR3aa: CASSLALGIGQGGKAFF
CDR3nt: TGTGCCAGCAGCTTAGCTTTGGGCATAGGACAGGGGGGAAAAGCTTTCTTT

abundance: -
d_gene: -
j_gene: TRBJ1-2
v_gene: TRBV27
CDR3aa: CASSWSVYYGYTF
CDR3nt: TGTGCCAGCAGTTGGTCAGTTTACTATGGCTACACCTTC

abundance: -
d_gene: -
j_gene: TRBJ2-7
v_gene: TRBV4-2
CDR3aa: CASSRRVGNYEQYF
CDR3nt: TGTGCCAGCAGCCGACGGGTCGGTAACTACGAGCAGTACTTC

abundance: -
d_gene: TRBD1
j_gene: TRBJ1-5
v_gene: TRBV5-6
CDR3aa: CASSSRGRVPSQPQHF
CDR3nt: TGTGCCAGCAGCTCCAGGGGGCGGGTACCCAGTCAGCCCCAGCATTTT

abundance: -
d_gene: TRBD2
j_gene: TRBJ2-1
v_gene: TRBV6-5
CDR3aa: CASSYEASGRNEQFF
CDR3nt: TGTGCCAGCAGTTACGAGGCTAGCGGGAGGAATGAGCAGTTCTTC

abundance: -
d_gene: -
j_gene: TRBJ2-5
v_gene: TRBV11-1
CDR3aa: CASSLGQGGIRETQYF
CDR3nt: TGTGCCAGCAGCTTAGGACAGGGAGGAATTCGGGAGACCCAGTACTTC

abundance: -
d_gene: TRBD1
j_gene: TRBJ1-1
v_gene: TRBV13
CDR3aa: CASSSSDRGRYTEAFF
CDR3nt: TGTGCCAGCAGCTCCTCAGACAGGGGCCGCTACACTGAAGCTTTCTTT

abundance: -
d_gene: -
j_gene: TRBJ2-7
v_gene: TRBV13
CDR3aa: CASSYASQTYEQYF
CDR3nt: TGTGCCAGCAGCTACGCCAGCCAGACCTACGAGCAGTACTTC

abundance: -
d_gene: TRBD2
j_gene: TRBJ2-3
v_gene: TRBV5-1
CDR3aa: CASSFASGHGVDTQYF
CDR3nt: TGCGCCAGCAGCTTCGCTAGCGGTCACGGGGTCGATACGCAGTATTTT